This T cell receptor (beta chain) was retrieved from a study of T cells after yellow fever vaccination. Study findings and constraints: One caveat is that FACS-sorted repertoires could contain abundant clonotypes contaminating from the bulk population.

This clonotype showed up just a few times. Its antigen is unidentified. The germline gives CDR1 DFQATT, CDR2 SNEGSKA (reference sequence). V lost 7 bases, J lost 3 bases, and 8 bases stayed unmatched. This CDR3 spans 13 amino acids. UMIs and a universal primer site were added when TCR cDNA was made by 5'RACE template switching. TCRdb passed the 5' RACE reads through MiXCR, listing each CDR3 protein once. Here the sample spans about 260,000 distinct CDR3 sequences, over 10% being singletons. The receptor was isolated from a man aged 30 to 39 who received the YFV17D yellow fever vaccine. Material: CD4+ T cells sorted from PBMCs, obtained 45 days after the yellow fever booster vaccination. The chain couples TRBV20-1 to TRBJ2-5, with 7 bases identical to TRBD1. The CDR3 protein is CSGSGTAKETQYF. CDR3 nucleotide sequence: TGCAGTGGATCCGGGACAGCCAAAGAGACCCAGTACTTC.